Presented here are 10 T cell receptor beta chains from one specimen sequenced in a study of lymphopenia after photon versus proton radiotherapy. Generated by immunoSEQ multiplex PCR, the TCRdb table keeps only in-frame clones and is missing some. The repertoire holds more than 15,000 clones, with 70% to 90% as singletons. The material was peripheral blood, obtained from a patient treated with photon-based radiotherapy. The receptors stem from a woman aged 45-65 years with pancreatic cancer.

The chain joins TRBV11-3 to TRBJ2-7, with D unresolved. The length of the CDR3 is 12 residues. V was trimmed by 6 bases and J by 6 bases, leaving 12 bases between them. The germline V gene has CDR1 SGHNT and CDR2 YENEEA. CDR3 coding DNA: TGTGCCAGCAGTTCCGAGTCAAGCGAGCAGTACTTC. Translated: CASSSESSEQYF. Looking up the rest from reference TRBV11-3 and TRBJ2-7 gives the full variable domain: EAGVVQSPRYKIIEKKQPVAFWCNPISGHNTLYWYLQNLGQGPELLIRYENEEAVDDSQLPKDRFSAERLKGVDSTLKIQPAELGDSAVYLCASSSESSEQYFGPGTRLTVT.

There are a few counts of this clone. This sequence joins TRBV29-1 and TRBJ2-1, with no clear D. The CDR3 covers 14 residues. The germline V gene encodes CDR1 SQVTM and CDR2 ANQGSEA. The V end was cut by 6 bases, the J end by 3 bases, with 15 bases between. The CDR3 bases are TGCAGCGTCAACCGGGTCGGAAACTACAATGAGCAGTTCTTC. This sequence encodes CSVNRVGNYNEQFF.

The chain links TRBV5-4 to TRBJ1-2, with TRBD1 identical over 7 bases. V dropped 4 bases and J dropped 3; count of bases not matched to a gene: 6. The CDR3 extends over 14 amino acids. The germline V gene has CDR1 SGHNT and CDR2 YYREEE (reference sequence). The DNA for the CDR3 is TGTGCCAGCAGCCCGCGACAGGGTCACTATGGCTACACCTTC. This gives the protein CASSPRQGHYGYTF.

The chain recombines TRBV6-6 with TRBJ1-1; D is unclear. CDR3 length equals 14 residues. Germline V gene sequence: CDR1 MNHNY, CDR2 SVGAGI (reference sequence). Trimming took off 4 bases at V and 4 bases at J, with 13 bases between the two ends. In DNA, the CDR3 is TGTGCCAGCAGTTGGGTGACGGGGAGCACTGAAGCTTTCTTT. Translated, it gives CASSWVTGSTEAFF.

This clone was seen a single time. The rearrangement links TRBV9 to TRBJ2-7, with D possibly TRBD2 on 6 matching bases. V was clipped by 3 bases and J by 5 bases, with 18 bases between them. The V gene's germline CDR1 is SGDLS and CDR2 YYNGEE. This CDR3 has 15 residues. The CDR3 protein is CASSDTGTPIDEQYF. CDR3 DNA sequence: TGTGCCAGCAGCGACACCGGGACTCCGATAGACGAGCAGTACTTC. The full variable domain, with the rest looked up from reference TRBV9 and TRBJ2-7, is DSGVTQTPKHLITATGQRVTLRCSPRSGDLSVYWYQQSLDQGLQFLIQYYNGEERAKGNILERFSAQQFPDLHSELNLSSLELGDSALYFCASSDTGTPIDEQYFGPGTRLTVT.

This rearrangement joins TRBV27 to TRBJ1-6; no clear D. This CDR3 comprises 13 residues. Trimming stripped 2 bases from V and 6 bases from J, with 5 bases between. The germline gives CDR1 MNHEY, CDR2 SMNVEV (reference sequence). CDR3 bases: TGTGCCAGCAGTTTAAGCTTTAATTCACCCCTCCACTTT. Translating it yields CASSLSFNSPLHF.

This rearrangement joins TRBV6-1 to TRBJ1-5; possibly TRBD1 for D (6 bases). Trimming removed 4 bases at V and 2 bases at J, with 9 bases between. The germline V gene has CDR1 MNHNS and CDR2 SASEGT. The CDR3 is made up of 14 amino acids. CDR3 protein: CASSGRTGNQPQHF. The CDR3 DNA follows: TGTGCCAGCAGTGGGCGGACAGGCAATCAGCCCCAGCATTTT.

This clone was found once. CDR3 region: CASGVGGSEAFF. The CDR3 DNA reads TGTGCCAGCGGGGTCGGAGGCTCTGAAGCTTTCTTT. The chain carries TRBV28 and TRBJ1-1; D gene uncertain. Germline CDR1 reads MDHEN; CDR2 reads SYDVKM. There are 12 residues in the CDR3. With 8 bases removed from V and 6 bases from J, the gap between germline ends came to 13 bases.

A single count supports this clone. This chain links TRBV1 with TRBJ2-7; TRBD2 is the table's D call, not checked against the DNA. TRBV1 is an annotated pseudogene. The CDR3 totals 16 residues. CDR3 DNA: TGCACCAGCAGCCAAGACGAAAGCGGGAGTCCGGCCGAGCAGTACTTC. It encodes CTSSQDESGSPAEQYF.

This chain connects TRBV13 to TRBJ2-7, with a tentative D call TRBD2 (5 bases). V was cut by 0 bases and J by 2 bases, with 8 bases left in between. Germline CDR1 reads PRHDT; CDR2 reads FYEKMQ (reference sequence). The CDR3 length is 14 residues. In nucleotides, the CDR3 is TGTGCCAGCAGCTTAGGACGGGATACCTACGAGCAGTACTTC. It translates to CASSLGRDTYEQYF.